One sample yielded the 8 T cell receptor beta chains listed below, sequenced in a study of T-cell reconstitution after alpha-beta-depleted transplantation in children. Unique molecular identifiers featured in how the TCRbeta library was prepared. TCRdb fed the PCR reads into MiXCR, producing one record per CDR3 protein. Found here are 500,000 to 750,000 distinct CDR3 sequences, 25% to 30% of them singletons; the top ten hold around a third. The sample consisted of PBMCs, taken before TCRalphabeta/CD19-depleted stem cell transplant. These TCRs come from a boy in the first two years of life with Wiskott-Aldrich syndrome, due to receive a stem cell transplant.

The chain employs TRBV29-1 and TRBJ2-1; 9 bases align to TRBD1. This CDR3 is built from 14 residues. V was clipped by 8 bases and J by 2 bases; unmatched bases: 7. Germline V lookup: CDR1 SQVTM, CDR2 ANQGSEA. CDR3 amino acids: CSFGTGHPYNEQFF. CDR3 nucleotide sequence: TGCAGCTTCGGGACAGGGCACCCCTACAATGAGCAGTTCTTC.

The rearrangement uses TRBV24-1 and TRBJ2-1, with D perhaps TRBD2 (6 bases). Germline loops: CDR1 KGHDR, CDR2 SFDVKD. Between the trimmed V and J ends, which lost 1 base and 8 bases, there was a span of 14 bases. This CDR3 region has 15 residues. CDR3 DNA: TGTGCCACCAGTGATTTAGGTGGGAGGTTTGATGAGCAGTTCTTC. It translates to CATSDLGGRFDEQFF.

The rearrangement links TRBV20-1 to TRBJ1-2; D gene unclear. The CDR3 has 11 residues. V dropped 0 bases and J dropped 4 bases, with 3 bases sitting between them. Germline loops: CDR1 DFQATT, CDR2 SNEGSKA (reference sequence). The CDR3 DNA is TGCAGTGCTAGAGAACTCTATGGCTACACCTTC. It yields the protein CSARELYGYTF.

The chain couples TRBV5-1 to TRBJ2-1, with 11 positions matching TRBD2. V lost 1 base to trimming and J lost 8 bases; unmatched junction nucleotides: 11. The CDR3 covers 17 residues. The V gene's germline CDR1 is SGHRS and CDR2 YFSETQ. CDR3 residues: CASSLRVTGLAVHEQFF. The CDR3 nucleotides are TGCGCCAGCAGCTTGAGGGTTACGGGACTAGCGGTCCATGAGCAGTTCTTC.

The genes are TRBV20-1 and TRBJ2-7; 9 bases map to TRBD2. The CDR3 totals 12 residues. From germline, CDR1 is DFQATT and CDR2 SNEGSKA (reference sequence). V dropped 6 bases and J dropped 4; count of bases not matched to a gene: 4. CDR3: CSAKAGGYEQYF. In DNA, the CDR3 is TGCAGTGCCAAAGCGGGGGGTTACGAGCAGTACTTC.

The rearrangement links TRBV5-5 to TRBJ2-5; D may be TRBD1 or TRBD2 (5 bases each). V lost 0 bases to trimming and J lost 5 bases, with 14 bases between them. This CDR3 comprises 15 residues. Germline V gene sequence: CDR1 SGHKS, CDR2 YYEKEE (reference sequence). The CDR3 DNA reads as TGTGCCAGCAGCTTGGAAGTGAGGGGAGCGGAGACCCAGTACTTC. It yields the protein CASSLEVRGAETQYF.

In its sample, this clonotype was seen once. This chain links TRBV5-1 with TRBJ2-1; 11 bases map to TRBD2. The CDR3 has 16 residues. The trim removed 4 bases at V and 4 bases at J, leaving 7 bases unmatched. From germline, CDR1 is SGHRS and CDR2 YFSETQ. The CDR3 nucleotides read TGCGCCAGCAGCCCCCCTAGCGGGAGGCTGTACAATGAGCAGTTCTTC. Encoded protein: CASSPPSGRLYNEQFF.

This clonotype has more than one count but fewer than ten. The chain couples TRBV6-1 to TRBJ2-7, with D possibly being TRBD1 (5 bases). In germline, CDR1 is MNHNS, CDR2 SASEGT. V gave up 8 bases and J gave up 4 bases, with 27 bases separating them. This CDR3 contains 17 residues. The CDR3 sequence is CASRLKAYSSKGYEQYF. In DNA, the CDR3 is TGTGCCAGCCGTCTCAAAGCCTACTCATCCAAGGGGTACGAGCAGTACTTC.